These 14 T cell receptor beta chains were all obtained from the same sample, sequenced in a study of CD8+CD57+ T cells in acquired aplastic anemia. According to the study, genomic DNA was the template for TCR beta VDJ and CDR3 profiling. TCRdb redid the calling of the reads with MiXCR, one entry per CDR3 protein. The table records hundreds of thousands of distinct CDR3 sequences, about a third of them present only once. Patients picked for sequencing had shown CD8+CD57+ cell expansion detected by flow cytometry. The sample comprised sorted CD4+, CD8+, or CD8+CD57+ T cells (not recorded which) from PBMCs. These receptors were obtained from a human donor with aplastic anemia.

For this clonotype: This clone may be a read error of a much larger clone one base away. V gene TRBV20-1 combines with J gene TRBJ2-5; the D call may be TRBD1 or TRBD2 (5 bases each). Germline V lookup: CDR1 DFQATT, CDR2 SNEGSKA (reference sequence). This CDR3 region has 11 residues. The CDR3 is CSTRDLETQYF. CDR3 coding DNA: TGCAGTACTAGGGACCTAGAGACCCAGTACTTC.

The V and J genes are TRBV20-1 and TRBJ2-7, with TRBD2 identical over 12 bases. Germline V gene data show CDR1 as DFQATT and CDR2 as SNEGSKA (reference sequence). CDR3 length: 14 amino acids. J lost 2 bases, V lost 4 bases, and 3 bases had no gene match. The CDR3 is CSAIGLAGTYEQYF. The CDR3 DNA reads as TGCAGTGCTATAGGACTAGCGGGGACCTACGAGCAGTACTTC.

The table lists this clonotype with many counts. In nucleotides, the CDR3 is TGTGCCAGCAGTGAACAGGGACAGGCAGGAGAGACCCAGTACTTC. It is translated as CASSEQGQAGETQYF. This sequence joins TRBV2 and TRBJ2-5; TRBD1 matches 8 bases. J gave up 4 bases and V 2 bases, and 6 bases lay outside the gene matches. The CDR3 is made up of 15 amino acids. In germline, CDR1 is SNHLY, CDR2 FYNNEI.

The V and J genes are TRBV14 and TRBJ2-1, with D hard to call. V lost 4 bases to trimming and J lost 4 bases, with 11 bases between them. Germline lookup yields CDR1 SGHDN and CDR2 FVKESK. The CDR3 consists of 14 residues. The CDR3 region has the DNA TGTGCCAGCAGCCCTCTGGGTCTGTACAATGAGCAGTTCTTC. Its translation is CASSPLGLYNEQFF.

The chain carries TRBV5-1 and TRBJ2-7; no reliable D call. Germline assignment: CDR1 SGHRS and CDR2 YFSETQ. V dropped 6 bases and J dropped 2 bases, with 15 bases sitting between them. This CDR3 spans 14 amino acids. CDR3 nucleotide sequence: TGCGCCAGCACCCTAGAGGCGAACGCCTACGAGCAGTACTTC. It translates to CASTLEANAYEQYF.

This clonotype was detected ten times or more. DNA of the CDR3: TGTGCCAGTAGTATTGCGGTCCCCTACGAGCAGTACTTC. Protein sequence: CASSIAVPYEQYF. V and J are TRBV19 and TRBJ2-7, with D unclear. This CDR3 is built from 13 residues. The germline gives CDR1 LNHDA, CDR2 SQIVND (reference sequence). Trimming took off 3 bases at V and 2 bases at J, with 8 bases between the two ends.

The chain carries TRBV13 and TRBJ1-5; the match to TRBD1 covers 10 bases. The junction had 5 bases not matched to a gene; V was cut back by 3 bases and J by 6 bases. This CDR3 contains 15 residues. Germline-derived CDR1 and CDR2 are PRHDT and FYEKMQ (reference sequence). The CDR3 DNA reads TGTGCCAGCAGCTTCGGACAGGGGGGGGTTCAGCCCCAGCATTTT. Translating gives CASSFGQGGVQPQHF.

This clonotype was detected ten times or more. The chain is built from TRBV7-8 and TRBJ2-5; 12 nucleotides line up with TRBD2. The CDR3 runs 16 residues. Germline assignment: CDR1 SGHVS and CDR2 FQNEAQ. J lost 5 bases, V lost 3 bases, and 7 bases had no gene match. DNA for the CDR3: TGTGCCAGCAGCTTCCGCCTAGCGGGAGGGAAGGAGACCCAGTACTTC. Translated, it gives CASSFRLAGGKETQYF.

This clonotype was counted ten times or more. The rearrangement links TRBV2 to TRBJ2-7; D possibly corresponds to TRBD2 (5 bases). V shed 2 bases and J shed 7 bases, with 6 bases lying between them. Germline lookup yields CDR1 SNHLY and CDR2 FYNNEI. The CDR3 totals 11 residues. For the CDR3, the DNA is TGTGCCAGCAGTGAATGGGAGGAGCAGTACTTC. As protein: CASSEWEEQYF.

The chain joins TRBV10-3 to TRBJ1-2; 8 bases are shared with TRBD1. The CDR3 length is 12 residues. J gave up 9 bases and V 7 bases, and 7 bases lay outside the gene matches. The V gene's germline CDR1 is ENHRY and CDR2 SYGVKD. The CDR3 DNA sequence: TGTGCCATCAAGAGGACAGGGTTATGCTACACCTTC. Translation: CAIKRTGLCYTF.

This clonotype was seen repeatedly, ten times or more. The genes are TRBV11-2 and TRBJ2-7; 12 bases align to TRBD1. J gave up 3 bases and V 3 bases, and 12 bases lay outside the gene matches. Germline-derived CDR1 and CDR2 are SGHAT and FQNNGV. The CDR3 extends over 18 amino acids. The DNA of the CDR3 is TGTGCCAGCAGCTTTCCTGGGACAGGGGGCCCGGTAGACTACGAGCAGTACTTC. Translating it yields CASSFPGTGGPVDYEQYF.

The chain links TRBV11-1 to TRBJ2-7, with 9 bases that match TRBD1. Trimming cost V 4 bases and J 2 bases; bases outside gene matches: 9. Per the germline V gene, CDR1 is SGHAT and CDR2 is FQDESV (reference sequence). CDR3 length: 16 residues. CDR3 region: CASSSATGTGTYEQYF. The DNA for the CDR3 is TGTGCCAGCAGCTCCGCTACCGGGACAGGGACCTACGAGCAGTACTTC.

This clonotype has only a few counts. The rearrangement links TRBV6-1 to TRBJ1-2; D unresolved. The CDR3 runs 12 residues. Trimming took 6 bases from V and 7 from J, leaving 12 bases between them. Germline-derived CDR1 and CDR2 are MNHNS and SASEGT. The CDR3 DNA sequence: TGTGCCAGCAGACTCCCCTGGGGTGGCTACACCTTC. It codes for CASRLPWGGYTF.

This clonotype turned up a few times. The J gene is TRBJ1-1, the V gene TRBV3-1; D is perhaps TRBD1 (5 bases). The germline V gene encodes CDR1 LGHDT and CDR2 YNNKEL (reference sequence). Trimming removed 1 base at V and 4 bases at J, with 7 bases between. The length of the CDR3 is 13 residues. The CDR3 loop reads CASSQAGATEAFF. CDR3 sequence (DNA): TGTGCCAGCAGCCAAGCTGGGGCCACTGAAGCTTTCTTT.